The T cell receptor beta chain described here comes from a study of T-cell memory formation after mild COVID-19. This clonotype was seen a few times. Trimming stripped 1 base from V and 0 bases from J, with 6 bases between. The CDR3 contains 14 residues. Germline assignment: CDR1 LGHNA and CDR2 YNFKEQ. TCRdb redid the calling of the 5' RACE reads with MiXCR, one entry per CDR3 protein. This repertoire shows about 410,000 distinct CDR3 sequences, about a sixth found once; its top ten account for about a fifth. The sequence derives from a man aged 18-30 years who had mild COVID-19 (a few samples of this study predate the infection). Cell type and time point are not known. The sample comprised PBMCs or a T cell subset sorted from them (not recorded which). This sequence joins TRBV4-2 and TRBJ1-1, with unresolved D. CDR3 coding DNA: TGTGCCAGCAGCCAAGCAAACATGAACACTGAAGCTTTCTTT. The encoded protein is CASSQANMNTEAFF.